This is a list of T cell receptor beta chains from one sample in a study of shared clonotypes between healthy human individuals. The protocol was immunoSEQ multiplex PCR, while the TCRdb copy is restricted to in-frame clones and leaves out a portion. Of more than 400,000 clones in the sample, about 84% were seen once. The sample consisted of PBMCs. The receptors derive from a woman between 40 and 50 years old in good health. Some clones in this sample may be carry-over from other donors' samples. The CDR3 runs from the conserved cysteine through the conserved F or W. The D gene is left open where the match is weak. A row's size may be missing; if present it is once, few, many or a size class.

d_gene,v_gene,abundance,j_gene,CDR3aa,CDR3nt
-,TRBV7-2,-,TRBJ1-2,CASSLGSGSYGYTF,TGTGCCAGCAGCTTAGGTTCTGGGAGCTATGGCTACACCTTC
TRBD1,TRBV7-2,-,TRBJ1-2,CASSLDRGPYGYTF,TGTGCCAGCAGCTTAGACAGGGGACCCTATGGCTACACCTTC
TRBD2,TRBV2,-,TRBJ2-7,CASRGGLTPYEQYF,TGTGCCAGCAGGGGGGGACTAACACCCTACGAGCAGTACTTC
-,TRBV5-1,-,TRBJ1-2,CASSLGVAITNYGYTF,TGCGCCAGCAGCTTGGGAGTTGCCATTACTAACTATGGCTACACCTTC
-,TRBV5-5,-,TRBJ2-5,CASSLPAAGETQYF,TGTGCCAGCAGCTTGCCCGCTGCCGGGGAGACCCAGTACTTC
TRBD1,TRBV5-6,-,TRBJ2-7,CASSWGTGIGLGEQYF,TGTGCCAGCAGCTGGGGGACAGGGATTGGGCTGGGCGAGCAGTACTTC
-,TRBV7-3,-,TRBJ2-3,CASSLMSDTDTQYF,TGTGCCAGCAGCTTAATGAGCGACACAGATACGCAGTATTTT
TRBD2,TRBV18,once,TRBJ2-2,CASSPQAGVVNTGELFF,TGTGCCAGCTCACCACAAGCGGGAGTTGTAAACACCGGGGAGCTGTTTTTT
TRBD2,TRBV5-4,-,TRBJ2-7,CASSLGLAGSSYEQYF,TGTGCCAGCAGCTTGGGACTAGCGGGGAGCTCCTACGAGCAGTACTTC
-,TRBV9,-,TRBJ2-2,CASSVAVGAGGELFF,TGTGCCAGCAGCGTAGCGGTGGGGGCCGGCGGGGAGCTGTTTTTT
-,TRBV5-1,-,TRBJ2-3,CASSIRSSEGDTQYF,TGCGCCAGCAGTATTAGGTCATCGGAAGGGGATACGCAGTATTTT
TRBD2,TRBV9,-,TRBJ2-7,CASSVGVAGAYEQYF,TGTGCCAGCAGCGTAGGAGTAGCGGGAGCCTACGAGCAGTACTTC
TRBD1,TRBV7-6,-,TRBJ2-2,CASRGIRGTGELFF,TGTGCCAGCAGAGGAATCAGGGGGACCGGGGAGCTGTTTTTT
-,TRBV5-3,-,TRBJ2-7,CARSLPRDPPYEQYF,TGTGCCAGAAGCTTACCCCGGGATCCCCCCTACGAGCAGTACTTC
TRBD2,TRBV28,-,TRBJ2-2,CASSSQRGAGRSDGELFF,TGTGCCAGCAGTTCCCAGCGGGGGGCGGGGAGGAGTGACGGGGAGCTGTTTTTT
-,TRBV5-1,-,TRBJ2-1,CASSSEGRTYNEQFF,TGCGCCAGCAGCTCGGAGGGCCGGACCTACAATGAGCAGTTCTTC
TRBD1,TRBV15,-,TRBJ2-1,CATSPRDSSYNEQFF,TGTGCCACCAGCCCCCGGGACAGCTCCTACAATGAGCAGTTCTTC
TRBD2,TRBV28,-,TRBJ2-1,CASSSPSSGRTKGQFF,TGTGCCAGCAGTTCTCCATCTAGCGGGAGGACCAAAGGGCAGTTCTTC
-,TRBV15,-,TRBJ2-1,CATSRDGAGGYNEQFF,TGTGCCACCAGCAGAGATGGAGCCGGGGGATACAATGAGCAGTTCTTC
TRBD1,TRBV11-1,-,TRBJ1-2,CASSLPGTARGYTF,TGTGCCAGCAGCTTACCGGGGACAGCCCGGGGCTACACCTTC
-,TRBV7-6,many,TRBJ2-2,CASRPGGIGELFF,TGTGCCAGCAGACCTGGGGGGATCGGGGAGCTGTTTTTT
TRBD2,TRBV6-1,once,TRBJ2-2,CASLRILSGGGELFF,TGTGCCAGCCTTCGTATACTCTCGGGGGGCGGGGAGCTGTTTTTT
-,TRBV5-1,-,TRBJ1-5,CASSFVKLRGDQPQHF,TGCGCCAGCAGCTTCGTTAAATTGAGGGGGGATCAGCCCCAGCATTTT
-,TRBV7-2,few,TRBJ2-1,CASSLGGGSWDEQFF,TGTGCCAGCAGCTTAGGAGGCGGCTCCTGGGATGAGCAGTTCTTC
TRBD1,TRBV5-1,few,TRBJ1-2,CASSLVTGGHGYTF,TGCGCCAGCAGCTTGGTAACAGGGGGCCATGGCTACACCTTC
TRBD2,TRBV28,few,TRBJ2-7,CASSPSGRSSYEQYF,TGTGCCAGCAGCCCTAGCGGGAGGAGCTCCTACGAGCAGTACTTC
-,TRBV6-1,-,TRBJ2-7,CASSVARVSEQYF,TGTGCCAGCAGTGTAGCGAGGGTGAGCGAGCAGTACTTC